These 29 T cell receptor beta chains originate from one sample sequenced in a study of blood T cell repertoires in COVID-19. Repertoires were generated with immunoSEQ multiplex PCR, while TCRdb's copy carries only in-frame clones and drops some. Among about 240,000 clones listed, roughly 87% were seen once. The sequenced sample consisted of peripheral blood. The receptor set was obtained from a woman aged 25 to 39 with acute or convalescent COVID-19.

The count of this clone is one. V is TRBV7-2 and J is TRBJ1-2; perhaps TRBD1 as D (6 bases). The germline V gene has CDR1 SGHTA and CDR2 FQGNSA. Trimming stripped 1 base from V and 2 bases from J, with 11 bases between. CDR3 length: 15 amino acids. CDR3 protein: CASSLVSGTNYGYTF. CDR3 nucleotide sequence: TGTGCCAGCAGCTTAGTTAGTGGGACAAACTATGGCTACACCTTC.

This chain links TRBV6-2 or TRBV6-3 with TRBJ2-7; TRBD2 might be the D (6 bases). Trimming pared 5 bases from V and 4 bases from J, leaving 18 bases between. The CDR3 runs 15 residues. Germline lookup yields CDR1 MNHEY and CDR2 SVGEGT. CDR3 in amino acids: CASSVTGRAVYEQYF. The DNA of the CDR3 is TGTGCCAGCAGTGTCACCGGGAGAGCCGTATACGAGCAGTACTTC.

This chain uses TRBV19 with TRBJ1-6; maybe TRBD1 (5 bases). Germline CDR1 is LNHDA and CDR2 is SQIVND (reference sequence). The V gene lost 6 bases and the J gene lost 6 bases, with 9 bases spanning the gap. The CDR3 sequence is 13 residues long. The CDR3 is CASRAGINSPLHF. In DNA, the CDR3 is TGTGCCAGTAGGGCAGGGATTAATTCACCCCTCCACTTT.

This rearrangement joins TRBV12-2 to TRBJ1-3; the table names TRBD1, a call not compared with the DNA. TRBV12-2 has pseudogene status. The CDR3 is made up of 15 amino acids. In DNA, the CDR3 is TGTGCAAGTCGCCCGCACAGCATCTCTGGAAACACCATATATTTT. Protein: CASRPHSISGNTIYF.

J is TRBJ1-5 and V is TRBV19, with a weak D call TRBD1 (6 bases). V lost 9 bases to trimming and J lost 1 base, with 13 bases between them. CDR1 is LNHDA, CDR2 SQIVND, per germline (reference sequence). The CDR3 spans 14 residues. Here the CDR3 reads CASGQGWSNQPQHF. The CDR3 DNA reads TGTGCCAGCGGTCAGGGGTGGAGCAATCAGCCCCAGCATTTT.

Written as DNA, the CDR3 is TGTGCCAGCAGCCTCGGACTAGCGGGAGGGCCGGATACGCAGTATTTT. Its protein product is CASSLGLAGGPDTQYF. The chain employs TRBV7-6 and TRBJ2-3; 15 bases are shared with TRBD2. Germline assignment: CDR1 SGHVS and CDR2 FNYEAQ. The CDR3 is 16 residues long. The V and J ends lost 5 bases and 6 bases, in that order; junction bases with no gene match: 6.

The sample holds one count of this clone. The V call is TRBV6-5, the J call TRBJ2-7, with TRBD1 matching over 9 bases. This CDR3 comprises 14 residues. Per germline, CDR1 MNHEY and CDR2 SVGAGI. The trim removed 8 bases at V and 4 bases at J, leaving 9 bases unmatched. The CDR3: CASGYGTGRYEQYF. The CDR3 DNA reads TGTGCCAGCGGATACGGGACAGGGCGGTACGAGCAGTACTTC.

This sequence joins TRBV7-2 and TRBJ2-5; TRBD2 matches 8 bases. V was clipped by 0 bases and J by 5 bases; unmatched bases: 5. This CDR3 contains 15 residues. Germline V gene lookup returns CDR1 SGHTA and CDR2 FQGNSA. CDR3 sequence reads: CASSLASGSSETQYF. The CDR3 DNA reads TGTGCCAGCAGCTTAGCGAGCGGGAGTAGTGAGACCCAGTACTTC.

This clone has a single count. The V gene is TRBV11-2, the J gene TRBJ1-4, with a weak D call TRBD1 (5 bases). Per the germline V gene, CDR1 is SGHAT and CDR2 is FQNNGV. V was trimmed by 5 bases and J by 8 bases, leaving 18 bases between them. The CDR3 has 15 amino acids. CDR3 sequence (DNA): TGTGCCAGCAGCACAAGCGGGACCCTGAGGGAAAAACTGTTTTTT. This translates into CASSTSGTLREKLFF.

The chain has TRBV10-2 and TRBJ1-2; maybe TRBD1 (6 bases). This CDR3 has 15 amino acids. V was pared by 2 bases and J by 0 bases, with 10 bases between. CDR1 WSHSY and CDR2 SAAADI come from the germline V gene. CDR3 region: CASSETDRTNYGYTF. CDR3 DNA: TGCGCCAGCAGTGAGACAGACAGGACTAACTATGGCTACACCTTC.

As DNA, the CDR3 is TGTGCCAGCAGCCAAGATCCGGTGAACACTGAAGCTTTCTTT. It codes for CASSQDPVNTEAFF. The V and J genes are TRBV3-1 (or the pseudogene TRBV3-2) and TRBJ1-1; D remains unclear. V was trimmed by 0 bases and J by 0 bases, leaving 5 bases between them. The CDR3 runs to 14 residues. Germline CDR1 reads LGHDT; CDR2 reads YNNKEL (reference sequence).

The chain has TRBV6-4 and TRBJ2-5; the match to TRBD2 covers 11 bases. The J segment lost 14 bases and the V segment lost 6 bases, leaving 14 bases of the junction unmatched. CDR1 and CDR2 from the germline V gene are MRHNA and SNTAGT. The CDR3 sequence is 14 residues long. This CDR3 reads CASRPGRLAGGRYF. The CDR3 coding sequence is TGTGCCAGCAGGCCCGGTCGGCTAGCGGGAGGTCGTTACTTC.

The rearrangement links TRBV5-4 to TRBJ2-1, with 8 positions matching TRBD2. The V segment lost 4 bases and the J segment 0 bases; nucleotides outside the gene matches: 6. This CDR3 is 16 amino acids long. The germline V gene has CDR1 SGHNT and CDR2 YYREEE (reference sequence). In DNA form, the CDR3 reads TGTGCCAGCAGCACCACTAGCGGACCCTCCTACAATGAGCAGTTCTTC. It is translated as CASSTTSGPSYNEQFF.

The chain carries TRBV7-9 and TRBJ2-3; 8 nucleotides agree with TRBD2. Germline V gene lookup returns CDR1 SEHNR and CDR2 FQNEAQ (reference sequence). CDR3 length: 16 residues. The V segment lost 1 base and the J segment 4 bases; nucleotides outside the gene matches: 7. The chain's CDR3 is CASSLVGREVSDTQYF. The CDR3 bases are TGTGCCAGCAGCTTAGTCGGGCGGGAGGTCTCAGATACGCAGTATTTT. Looking up the rest from reference TRBV7-9 and TRBJ2-3 gives the full variable domain: DTGVSQNPRHKITKRGQNVTFRCDPISEHNRLYWYRQTLGQGPEFLTYFQNEAQLEKSRLLSDRFSAERPKGSFSTLEIQRTEQGDSAMYLCASSLVGREVSDTQYFGPGTRLTVL.

This sequence joins TRBV3-1 (or the pseudogene TRBV3-2) and TRBJ2-1, with D hard to call. The CDR3 length is 15 residues. The V gene lost 1 base and the J gene lost 4 bases, with 11 bases spanning the gap. Germline V gene data show CDR1 as LGHDT and CDR2 as YNNKEL (reference sequence). CDR3 residues: CASSQVETHYNEQFF. In DNA, the CDR3 is TGTGCCAGCAGCCAAGTAGAGACTCATTACAATGAGCAGTTCTTC.

This chain uses TRBV5-6 with TRBJ2-1, with D hard to call. The CDR3 is 13 amino acids. V gave up 5 bases and J gave up 7 bases, with 13 bases separating them. The V gene's germline CDR1 is SGHDT and CDR2 YYEEEE. CDR3 sequence reads: CASRTPVTNEQFF. The CDR3 nucleotides read TGTGCCAGCAGAACCCCCGTGACAAATGAGCAGTTCTTC.

The chain carries TRBV4-1 and TRBJ2-1; D is perhaps TRBD2 (5 bases). Trimming removed 0 bases at V and 0 bases at J, with 15 bases between. The CDR3 totals 18 residues. Germline CDR1 and CDR2: MGHRA and YSYEKL. The CDR3 sequence is CASSQDPVERNSYNEQFF. The CDR3 nucleotides are TGCGCCAGCAGCCAAGATCCGGTCGAGCGGAACTCCTACAATGAGCAGTTCTTC.

The chain couples TRBV6-5 to TRBJ2-7; D possibly corresponds to TRBD2 (6 bases). This CDR3 has 14 residues. Trimming left V 4 bases short and J 0 bases short, with 10 bases between. Germline assignment: CDR1 MNHEY and CDR2 SVGAGI. The CDR3 protein is CASSLGTLSYEQYF. The CDR3 DNA follows: TGTGCCAGCAGTTTAGGGACTCTCTCCTACGAGCAGTACTTC.

The CDR3 spells CASSPQGATNEKLFF. The CDR3, as DNA: TGCGCCAGCAGCCCACAGGGGGCAACTAATGAAAAACTGTTTTTT. The V call is TRBV5-1, the J call TRBJ1-4; 8 positions agree with TRBD1. This CDR3 is 15 amino acids long. Germline lookup yields CDR1 SGHRS and CDR2 YFSETQ. Germline trimming cut 4 bases from V and 0 bases from J; bases unmatched to any gene: 2.

The chain is built from TRBV19 and TRBJ2-5; 14 bases agree with TRBD2. Germline V lookup: CDR1 LNHDA, CDR2 SQIVND (reference sequence). This CDR3 is 18 amino acids long. The trim removed 3 bases at V and 5 bases at J, leaving 11 bases unmatched. The CDR3 DNA follows: TGTGCCAGTAGTATCCATGGACTAGCGGGAGGTAGTGAGGAGACCCAGTACTTC. It yields the protein CASSIHGLAGGSEETQYF.

CDR3 nucleotide sequence: TGTGCCAGCAGTTTAAGCTGGGCCGGGGACACTGAAGCTTTCTTT. Its translation is CASSLSWAGDTEAFF. V is TRBV27 and J is TRBJ1-1; D gene uncertain. Germline CDR1 reads MNHEY; CDR2 reads SMNVEV (reference sequence). The ends were cut back, 2 bases at V and 3 bases at J, with 13 bases in the middle. This CDR3 spans 15 amino acids.

The chain uses TRBV5-4 and TRBJ1-3; no definite D call. Germline V CDR1 and CDR2: SGHNT, YYREEE (reference sequence). The CDR3 contains 13 residues. The V end lost 2 bases, the J end lost 3 bases, and 6 bases lay between the germline ends. CDR3 residues: CASSFSIGNTIYF. CDR3 bases: TGTGCCAGCAGCTTCTCTATTGGAAACACCATATATTTT.

This clone was recorded a few times. This chain links TRBV6-1 with TRBJ2-7; 9 bases map to TRBD2. This CDR3 is 14 amino acids long. Per germline, CDR1 MNHNS and CDR2 SASEGT. Germline trimming cut 2 bases from V and 1 base from J; bases unmatched to any gene: 0. CDR3 nucleotides: TGTGCCAGCAGTGAAACTAGCGGGTCCTACGAGCAGTACTTC. This translates into CASSETSGSYEQYF.

The rearrangement joins TRBV10-3 to TRBJ1-3; maybe TRBD1 (5 bases). V lost 6 bases and J 0 bases, leaving 9 bases between the germline ends. Germline CDR1 is ENHRY and CDR2 is SYGVKD. The CDR3 runs to 14 residues. This CDR3 reads CAIRQDPSGNTIYF. The CDR3 region has the DNA TGTGCCATCAGACAGGACCCCTCTGGAAACACCATATATTTT.

V usage is TRBV3-1 (or the pseudogene TRBV3-2) and J usage is TRBJ2-3, with 11 bases identical to TRBD2. There are 15 residues in the CDR3. Germline V lookup: CDR1 LGHDT, CDR2 YNNKEL (reference sequence). After removal of 3 bases from V and 4 bases from J, the junction contained 3 bases not matched to a gene. The CDR3 loop reads CASSHLAGGADTQYF. CDR3 sequence (DNA): TGTGCCAGCAGCCACCTAGCGGGAGGAGCAGATACGCAGTATTTT.

This clone showed up just once. The chain links TRBV6-6 to TRBJ1-5; D is unclear. The CDR3 contains 15 residues. Germline assignment: CDR1 MNHNY and CDR2 SVGAGI (reference sequence). The V end was cut by 4 bases, the J end by 2 bases, with 12 bases between. CDR3 sequence reads: CASSWSIEGNQPQHF. Here the CDR3 DNA reads TGTGCCAGCAGTTGGTCGATTGAGGGCAATCAGCCCCAGCATTTT.

The genes are TRBV9 and TRBJ1-3, with D unresolved. CDR1 and CDR2 from the germline V gene are SGDLS and YYNGEE. CDR3 length: 12 residues. Trimming stripped 4 bases from V and 4 bases from J, with 6 bases between. The CDR3 protein is CASSIQGNTIYF. The CDR3 DNA reads as TGTGCCAGCAGCATCCAGGGAAACACCATATATTTT.

V gene TRBV6-5 combines with J gene TRBJ2-3; perhaps TRBD2 as D (6 bases). Between the trimmed V and J ends, which lost 7 bases and 6 bases, there was a span of 14 bases. The CDR3 runs to 13 residues. Germline-derived CDR1 and CDR2 are MNHEY and SVGAGI. The CDR3 DNA follows: TGTGCCAGCAAAGGACTATCAGCGGATACGCAGTATTTT. It yields the protein CASKGLSADTQYF.

V is TRBV6-2 or TRBV6-3 and J is TRBJ1-1; 8 positions match TRBD1. J gave up 0 bases and V 4 bases, and 7 bases lay outside the gene matches. Germline V gives CDR1 MNHEY, CDR2 SVGEGT. The CDR3 loop spans 16 amino acids. The CDR3 bases are TGTGCCAGCAGTTTTCGGACAGGGACTTTGAACACTGAAGCTTTCTTT. This codes for CASSFRTGTLNTEAFF.